This record concerns one T cell receptor (beta chain) sequence. Assay: immunoSEQ multiplex PCR; the TCRdb copy retains only in-frame clones and omits some. The sample lists a few hundred thousand clones; approximately 91% were seen once. The sample belongs to a study of blood T cell repertoires in COVID-19. Study-level information: Samples came from the United States, Italy and Spain, spanning acute and convalescent COVID-19. T cells, B-cell-depleted T cells, or PBMCs supplied cDNA or gDNA.

The CDR3 is 16 amino acids. Trimming at V came to 0 bases and at J to 2 bases, leaving 1 base not matched to a gene. Germline values: CDR1 MNHEY, CDR2 SVGEGT. What was sequenced was PBMCs or T cells enriched from blood (not recorded which). The V and J genes are TRBV6-2 or TRBV6-3 and TRBJ2-1, with 10 nucleotides matching TRBD2. The TCR was taken from a woman in her 40s who had recovered from COVID-19. The chain's CDR3 is CASSYSTSGAYNEQFF. The CDR3 bases are TGTGCCAGCAGTTACTCTACTAGCGGGGCCTACAATGAGCAGTTCTTC.